Listed here are 4 T cell receptor beta chains from one sample, sequenced in a study of T cell responses to AZD1222 COVID-19 vaccine. The assay was immunoSEQ multiplex PCR, and TCRdb's table has in-frame clones only and misses some. The data hold 90,000 to 120,000 clones, with approximately 92% observed a single time. The sequencing here drew on peripheral blood, taken 28 days after the second AZD1222 dose. Receptors were obtained from an adult who received the AZD1222 COVID-19 vaccine.

The J gene is TRBJ1-2, the V gene TRBV6-5; D not resolved. This CDR3 is built from 16 residues. Trimming pared 2 bases from V and 2 bases from J, leaving 15 bases between. Germline CDR1 and CDR2: MNHEY and SVGAGI. Here the CDR3 reads CASSYRGSRHNYGYTF. The CDR3 bases are TGTGCCAGCAGTTACCGGGGATCCAGACACAACTATGGCTACACCTTC.

The chain combines TRBV19 with TRBJ2-7; TRBD2 agrees at 7 bases. Germline trimming cut 4 bases from V and 0 bases from J; bases unmatched to any gene: 3. Looked up from germline, CDR1 is LNHDA and CDR2 is SQIVND (reference sequence). The CDR3 loop spans 14 amino acids. The CDR3 loop reads CASSTSGSSYEQYF. The CDR3 nucleotides read TGTGCCAGTAGTACTAGCGGTAGCTCCTACGAGCAGTACTTC.

This clone was detected only a few times. The CDR3 DNA is TGTGCCAGCAGCTTGTATGGGGACAGAAATTCACCCCTCCACTTT. Amino acid sequence: CASSLYGDRNSPLHF. This chain uses TRBV5-8 with TRBJ1-6; 7 bases fit TRBD1. V was pared by 1 base and J by 7 bases, with 5 bases of the junction left unmatched. Germline V gene sequence: CDR1 SGHTS, CDR2 YDEGEE. The CDR3 is 15 residues long.

The chain has TRBV15 and TRBJ2-7; D not certain. The length of the CDR3 is 15 residues. From germline, CDR1 is LNHNV and CDR2 YYDKDF (reference sequence). Trimming removed 0 bases from V and 0 bases from J, with 9 bases in between. The CDR3 DNA sequence: TGTGCCACCAGCAGAGAAACAGCCAGCTCCTACGAGCAGTACTTC. This gives the protein CATSRETASSYEQYF. Based on the CDR3 plus reference TRBV15 and TRBJ2-7, the full variable domain is DAMVIQNPRYQVTQFGKPVTLSCSQTLNHNVMYWYQQKSSQAPKLLFHYYDKDFNNEADTPDNFQSRRPNTSFCFLDIRSPGLGDTAMYLCATSRETASSYEQYFGPGTRLTVT.